Below, one TCR beta chain is given with its context. The CDR3 end falls 3 residues outside the read, so it is completed with the germline J gene. All donors had a single incident cervical HPV16 infection, not prevalent. The data are from a study of T cells in women clearing cervical HPV infection. Sequencing was performed with immunoSEQ multiplex PCR; in TCRdb, only in-frame clones are kept and a portion is missing. The sample features tens of thousands of clones, with roughly a quarter in its top ten. V dropped 1 base and J dropped 0 bases, with 13 bases sitting between them. CDR1 and CDR2 (germline): SGHDN, FVKESK. The CDR3 totals 17 residues.

Sequenced sample: blood buffy coat. The source is a woman between 18 and 70 years old with a cervical HPV16 infection that either progressed to CIN3+ or cleared (not recorded which). The rearrangement links TRBV14 to TRBJ1-3, with no clear D. CDR3 DNA, as far as it was read: TGTGCCAGCAGCCAAGTCGGTCAGACTTACTCTGGAAACACC. Protein product: CASSQVGQTYSGNT. The whole CDR3 protein reads CASSQVGQTYSGNTIYF.